The rows below give T cell receptor beta chains drawn from one sample of a study of shared clonotypes between healthy human individuals. Using immunoSEQ multiplex PCR, the repertoire was profiled, and TCRdb retains in-frame clones only, with some absent. The sample holds millions of clones; roughly 96% are singletons and the top ten take 0.13%. Sample: naive CD4+ T cells sorted from blood. The receptors were sampled from a man aged 18-30 years in good health. The CDR3 runs from the conserved cysteine through the conserved F or W. Fields, in order: V gene, clone size, D gene, J gene, CDR3 protein, CDR3 DNA. D genes are given only for firm matches. Expanded clones get a size class; other rows say once, few or many, or leave the size out.

>TRBV5-4|-|-|TRBJ2-6
CASSLGGFPHSGANVLTF
TGTGCCAGCAGCTTGGGAGGCTTCCCACACTCTGGGGCCAACGTCCTGACTTTC
>TRBV6-5|-|-|TRBJ2-2
CASSYSRDTGELFF
TGTGCCAGCAGTTACTCGCGGGACACCGGGGAGCTGTTTTTT
>TRBV5-1|-|-|TRBJ1-2
CASSLGRVWGYTF
TGCGCCAGCAGCCTGGGCCGGGTTTGGGGCTACACCTTC
>TRBV11-2|-|TRBD1|TRBJ1-2
CASSFSRQGSVDGYTF
TGTGCCAGCAGCTTTTCCCGACAGGGGTCGGTCGATGGCTACACCTTC
>TRBV5-1|-|-|TRBJ2-1
CASSLSFPGDLYNEQFF
TGCGCCAGCAGCTTGAGCTTTCCGGGGGACCTTTACAATGAGCAGTTCTTC
>TRBV7-9|-|TRBD1|TRBJ2-7
CASSDTGTGSEYF
TGTGCCAGCAGCGACACCGGGACAGGGAGTGAGTACTTC
>TRBV7-2|-|TRBD1|TRBJ2-5
CASSLTGGGETQYF
TGTGCCAGCAGCTTAACAGGGGGCGGCGAGACCCAGTACTTC
>TRBV28|once|-|TRBJ2-1
CASSLRQEQFF
TGTGCCAGCAGCCTCAGACAGGAGCAGTTCTTC
>TRBV6-4|-|-|TRBJ2-4
CASSVGDGNIQYF
TGTGCCAGCAGTGTCGGGGATGGGAACATTCAGTACTTC
>TRBV11-2|-|-|TRBJ2-7
CASSPMGVSYEQYF
TGTGCCAGCAGCCCTATGGGTGTATCCTACGAGCAGTACTTC
>TRBV5-6|once|-|TRBJ1-2
CASSLVQAPRYGYTF
TGTGCCAGCAGCTTGGTTCAGGCACCGAGGTATGGCTACACCTTC
>TRBV4-3|-|-|TRBJ1-4
CASSQDQPVTGGKLFF
TGCGCCAGCAGCCAAGATCAACCGGTAACCGGTGGAAAACTGTTTTTT
>TRBV6-1|-|TRBD1|TRBJ1-5
CASSDRGQGNNQPQHF
TGTGCCAGCAGTGACCGAGGACAGGGTAACAATCAGCCCCAGCATTTT
>TRBV19|-|-|TRBJ2-7
CASSFYEQYF
TGTGCCAGTAGTTTCTACGAGCAGTACTTC
>TRBV11-2|-|-|TRBJ2-5
CASSLAQAGETQYF
TGTGCCAGCAGCTTAGCACAGGCGGGTGAGACCCAGTACTTC
>TRBV5-6|-|-|TRBJ1-2
CASSRDPYGYTF
TGTGCCAGCAGCCGAGACCCGTATGGCTACACCTTC
>TRBV28|-|-|TRBJ1-1
CASSPRPWGVTEAFF
TGTGCCAGCAGTCCCAGACCCTGGGGGGTCACTGAAGCTTTCTTT
>TRBV9|-|-|TRBJ2-3
CASSKGPSIDTQYF
TGTGCCAGCTCAAAGGGCCCGTCGATAGATACGCAGTATTTT
>TRBV7-2|-|-|TRBJ2-7
CASSLPLPAVGQYF
TGTGCCAGCAGCTTACCTCTTCCCGCCGTGGGGCAGTACTTC
>TRBV10-1|-|-|TRBJ1-1
CASSETRGAGVSF
TGCGCCAGCAGTGAAACCCGGGGCGCAGGGGTTTCCTTT
>TRBV5-1|-|-|TRBJ2-2
CASSHSPLVFGEEMPGELFF
TGCGCCAGCAGCCATTCTCCACTCGTTTTCGGGGAAGAAATGCCCGGGGAGCTGTTTTTT
>TRBV6-5|few|TRBD1|TRBJ1-1
CASSPGTGFTEAFF
TGTGCCAGCAGTCCCGGGACAGGGTTCACTGAAGCTTTCTTT
>TRBV28|-|-|TRBJ2-7
CASRTGVGYEQYF
TGTGCCAGCAGAACGGGGGTGGGGTACGAGCAGTACTTC
>TRBV11-2|once|-|TRBJ2-3
CASSLDRIEKKQYF
TGTGCCAGCAGCTTAGATCGCATCGAGAAAAAGCAGTATTTT
>TRBV6-1|-|TRBD1|TRBJ2-1
CASSQDRGPEQFF
TGTGCCAGCAGTCAGGACAGGGGGCCTGAGCAGTTCTTC
>TRBV2|-|TRBD1|TRBJ1-1
CASSDPQGRTEAFF
TGTGCCAGCAGTGACCCACAGGGGCGCACTGAAGCTTTCTTT